A single T cell receptor beta chain is shown here with its context. The antigen remains undetermined. These data originate in a study of T cell repertoires in cytomegalovirus infection. Background on the study: It can be stated that public TCR beta signatures indicated CMV infection as well as a matching HLA type.

TCRdb re-analysed the reads in MiXCR, keeping a single row per CDR3 protein. Of about 530,000 distinct CDR3 sequences listed, about 30% are singletons. Findings of the study overall: Carriage of CMV together with the relevant HLA was identifiable through cumulative public TCR beta family frequency. HLA-C-restricted, CMV-specific TCR beta clonotypes were dominant ex vivo.

Germline-derived CDR1 and CDR2 are SGHTA and FQGNSA. The CDR3 has 12 residues. The V end was cut by 5 bases, the J end by 5 bases, with 9 bases between. This TCR came from a human donor in good health (CMV status not recorded). Some clones in this sample may be carry-over from other donors' samples. The sequenced sample was PBMCs. V usage is TRBV7-2 and J usage is TRBJ1-1, with D hard to call. This CDR3 reads CASSGRRTEAFF. In DNA form, the CDR3 reads TGTGCCAGCAGCGGGCGAAGGACTGAAGCTTTCTTT.